The present TCR beta chain was sequenced within a study of cytomegalovirus exposure and HLA in healthy donors. Trimming shortened V by 9 bases and J by 2 bases, and 17 bases separated the two germline ends. CDR1 is LNHDA, CDR2 SQIVND, per germline (reference sequence). The CDR3 is made up of 14 amino acids. Researchers ran the PCR with 60 Vbeta and 13 Jbeta primers. Repertoires were generated with immunoSEQ multiplex PCR, while TCRdb's copy carries only in-frame clones and drops some. The data hold 110,000 to 150,000 clones, with roughly 77% observed a single time. J is TRBJ2-7 and V is TRBV19, with a possible D match to TRBD1 (5 bases). The sequence derives from a male donor in good health and CMV-seronegative. Input material: PBMCs. The CDR3, as DNA: TGTGCCAGCTGCCCCGGACAAACCCCCTACGAGCAGTACTTC. It yields the protein CASCPGQTPYEQYF.